This note documents a single T cell receptor beta chain sequence. This record belongs to a study of control samples from healthy donors and cancer patients. The CDR3 totals 15 residues. Germline values: CDR1 SGHNT, CDR2 YENEEA. The V end lost 1 base, the J end lost 6 bases, and 10 bases lay between the germline ends. Using immunoSEQ multiplex PCR, the repertoire was profiled, and TCRdb retains in-frame clones only, with some absent. Here the sample spans about 170,000 clones, 75% to 95% being singletons. The chain carries TRBV11-3 and TRBJ1-6, with TRBD1 as a possible D gene (5 bases). What was sequenced was blood. This receptor was taken from a woman aged 25 to 45 in good health. This CDR3 is CASSLAGTTNSPLHF. Written as DNA, the CDR3 is TGTGCCAGCAGCTTAGCCGGGACTACTAATTCACCCCTCCACTTT.